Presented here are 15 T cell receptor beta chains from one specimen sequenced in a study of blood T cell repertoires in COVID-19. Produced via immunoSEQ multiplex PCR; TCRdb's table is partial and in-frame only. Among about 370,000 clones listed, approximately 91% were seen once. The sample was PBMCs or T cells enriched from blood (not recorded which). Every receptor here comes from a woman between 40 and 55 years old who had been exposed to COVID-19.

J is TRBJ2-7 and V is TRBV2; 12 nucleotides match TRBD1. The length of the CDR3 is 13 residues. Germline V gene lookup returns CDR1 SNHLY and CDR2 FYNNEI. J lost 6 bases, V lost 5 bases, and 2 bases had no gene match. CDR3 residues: CASSSGQGAEQYF. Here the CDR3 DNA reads TGTGCCAGCAGTTCGGGACAGGGGGCCGAGCAGTACTTC. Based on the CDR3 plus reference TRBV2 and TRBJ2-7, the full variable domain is EPEVTQTPSHQVTQMGQEVILRCVPISNHLYFYWYRQILGQKVEFLVSFYNNEISEKSEIFDDQFSVERPDGSNFTLKIRSTKLEDSAMYFCASSSGQGAEQYFGPGTRLTVT.

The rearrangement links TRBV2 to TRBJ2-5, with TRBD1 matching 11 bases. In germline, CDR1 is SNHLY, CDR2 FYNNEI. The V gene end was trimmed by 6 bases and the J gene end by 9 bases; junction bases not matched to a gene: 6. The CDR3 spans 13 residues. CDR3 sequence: CASSFRTGGPQYF. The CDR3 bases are TGTGCCAGCAGCTTTAGGACAGGGGGCCCCCAGTACTTC. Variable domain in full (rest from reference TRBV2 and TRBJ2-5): EPEVTQTPSHQVTQMGQEVILRCVPISNHLYFYWYRQILGQKVEFLVSFYNNEISEKSEIFDDQFSVERPDGSNFTLKIRSTKLEDSAMYFCASSFRTGGPQYFGPGTRLLVL.

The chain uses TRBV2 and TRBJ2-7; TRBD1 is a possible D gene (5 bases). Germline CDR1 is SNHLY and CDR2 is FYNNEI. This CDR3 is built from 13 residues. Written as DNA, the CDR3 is TGTGCTACCAAAAGGGGCATTGGCTACGAGCAGTACTTC. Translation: CATKRGIGYEQYF.

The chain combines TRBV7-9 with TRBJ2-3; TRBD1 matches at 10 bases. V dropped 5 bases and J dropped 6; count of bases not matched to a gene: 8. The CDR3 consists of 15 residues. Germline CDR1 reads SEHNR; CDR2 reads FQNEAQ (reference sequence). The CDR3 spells CASSTRDRGSDTQYF. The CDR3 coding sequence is TGTGCCAGCAGCACCCGGGACAGGGGTTCGGATACGCAGTATTTT.

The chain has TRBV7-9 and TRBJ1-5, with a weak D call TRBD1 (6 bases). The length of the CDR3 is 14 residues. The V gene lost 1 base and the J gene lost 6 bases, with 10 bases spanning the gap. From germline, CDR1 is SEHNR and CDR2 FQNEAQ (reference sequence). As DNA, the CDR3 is TGTGCCAGCAGCTTAGGGGGGCTGGGTCAGCCCCAGCATTTT. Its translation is CASSLGGLGQPQHF.

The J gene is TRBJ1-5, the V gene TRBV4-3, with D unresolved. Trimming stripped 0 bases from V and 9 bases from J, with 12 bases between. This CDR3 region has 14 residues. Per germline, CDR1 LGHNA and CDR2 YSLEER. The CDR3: CASSQDNREVPQHF. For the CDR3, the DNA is TGCGCCAGCAGCCAAGATAATCGCGAGGTGCCCCAGCATTTT.

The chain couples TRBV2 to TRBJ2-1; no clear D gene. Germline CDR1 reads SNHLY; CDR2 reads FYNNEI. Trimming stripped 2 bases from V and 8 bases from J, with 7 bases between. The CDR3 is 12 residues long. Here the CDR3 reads CASSERADEQFF. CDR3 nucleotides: TGTGCCAGCAGTGAACGCGCGGATGAGCAGTTCTTC.

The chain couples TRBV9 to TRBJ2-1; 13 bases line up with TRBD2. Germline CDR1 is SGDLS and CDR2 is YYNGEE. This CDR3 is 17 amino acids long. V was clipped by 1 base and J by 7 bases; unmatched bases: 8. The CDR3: CASSVLTGLAGRNEQFF. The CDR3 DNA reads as TGTGCCAGCAGCGTATTGACGGGACTAGCGGGGAGGAATGAGCAGTTCTTC.

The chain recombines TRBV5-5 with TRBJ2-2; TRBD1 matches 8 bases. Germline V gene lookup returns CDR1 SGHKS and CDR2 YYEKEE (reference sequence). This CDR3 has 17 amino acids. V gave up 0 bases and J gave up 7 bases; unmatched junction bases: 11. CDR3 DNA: TGTGCCAGCAGCTTGGTGCGTGTGCAGGGGGCGAACGGGGAGCTGTTTTTT. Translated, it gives CASSLVRVQGANGELFF.

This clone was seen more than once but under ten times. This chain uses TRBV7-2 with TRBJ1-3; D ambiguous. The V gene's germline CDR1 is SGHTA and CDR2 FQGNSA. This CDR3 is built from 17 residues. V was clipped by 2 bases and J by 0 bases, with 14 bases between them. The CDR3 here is CASSLFIGEVSGNTIYF. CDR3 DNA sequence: TGTGCCAGCAGCTTATTTATCGGGGAGGTCTCTGGAAACACCATATATTTT.

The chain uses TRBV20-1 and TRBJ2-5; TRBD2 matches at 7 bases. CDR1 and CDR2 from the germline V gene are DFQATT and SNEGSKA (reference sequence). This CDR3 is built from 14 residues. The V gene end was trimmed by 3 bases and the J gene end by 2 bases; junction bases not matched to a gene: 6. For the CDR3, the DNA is TGCAGTGCTAGTTCTAGGGAGGGACAAGAGACCCAGTACTTC. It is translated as CSASSREGQETQYF.

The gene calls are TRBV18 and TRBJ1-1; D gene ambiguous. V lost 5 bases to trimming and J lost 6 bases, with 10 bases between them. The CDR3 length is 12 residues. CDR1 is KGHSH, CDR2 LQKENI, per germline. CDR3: CASSIEAPEAFF. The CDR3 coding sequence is TGTGCCAGCTCAATAGAGGCCCCTGAAGCTTTCTTT. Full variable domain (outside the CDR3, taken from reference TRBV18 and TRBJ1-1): NAGVMQNPRHLVRRRGQEARLRCSPMKGHSHVYWYRQLPEEGLKFMVYLQKENIIDESGMPKERFSAEFPKEGPSILRIQQVVRGDSAAYFCASSIEAPEAFFGQGTRLTVV.

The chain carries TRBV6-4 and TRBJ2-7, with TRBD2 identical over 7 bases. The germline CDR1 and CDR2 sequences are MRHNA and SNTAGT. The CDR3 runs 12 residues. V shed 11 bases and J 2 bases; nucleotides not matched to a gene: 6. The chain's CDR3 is CAPGGLTYEQYF. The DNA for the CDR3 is TGTGCCCCGGGAGGACTGACCTACGAGCAGTACTTC.

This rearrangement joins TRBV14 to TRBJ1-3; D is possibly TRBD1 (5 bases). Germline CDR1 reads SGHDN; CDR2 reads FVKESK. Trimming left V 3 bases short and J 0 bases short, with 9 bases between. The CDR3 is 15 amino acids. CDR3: CASSHRAPSGNTIYF. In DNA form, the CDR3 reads TGTGCCAGCAGCCACAGGGCTCCCTCTGGAAACACCATATATTTT.

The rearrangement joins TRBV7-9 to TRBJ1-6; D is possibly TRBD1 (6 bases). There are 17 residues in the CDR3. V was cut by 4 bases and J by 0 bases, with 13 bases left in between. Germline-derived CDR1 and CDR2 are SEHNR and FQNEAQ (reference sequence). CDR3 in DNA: TGTGCCAGCAGCTCTGGGACACCTAGCTCCTATAATTCACCCCTCCACTTT. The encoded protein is CASSSGTPSSYNSPLHF.